The next 30 T cell receptor beta chains were all read from a single sample in a study of CD4+ T cells in melanoma. Libraries were prepared by immunoSEQ multiplex PCR; TCRdb keeps only in-frame clonotypes and omits some of them. The top ten hold less than 2% of the sample, which has about 140,000 clones, 85% to 95% seen once. Every receptor here comes from a human donor with melanoma.

The chain employs TRBV5-4 and TRBJ1-1; 11 nucleotides agree with TRBD1. There are 16 residues in the CDR3. The V segment lost 5 bases and the J segment 1 base; nucleotides outside the gene matches: 7. CDR1 is SGHNT, CDR2 YYREEE, per germline (reference sequence). The CDR3 DNA reads as TGTGCCAGCAGTCGCCGGGACAGGGGGGGGAACACTGAAGCTTTCTTT. Protein sequence: CASSRRDRGGNTEAFF.

The chain is built from TRBV10-2 and TRBJ1-2, with D possibly matching TRBD1 (5 bases). Germline CDR1 and CDR2: WSHSY and SAAADI. CDR3 length: 15 residues. The ends were cut back, 6 bases at V and 7 bases at J, with 21 bases in the middle. CDR3 region: CASSPIDRIGSGYTF. For the CDR3, the DNA is TGCGCCAGCAGCCCCATTGACAGAATTGGGAGTGGCTACACCTTC.

The chain joins TRBV2 to TRBJ1-2; TRBD1 might be the D (6 bases). The CDR3 covers 12 residues. Germline-derived CDR1 and CDR2 are SNHLY and FYNNEI. V lost 8 bases, J lost 8 bases, and 15 bases lay in between. The DNA of the CDR3 is TGTGCCAGCCGGGCATCGGGGGCAGGCTACACCTTC. Protein product: CASRASGAGYTF.

This sequence joins TRBV5-1 and TRBJ1-1; 7 bases are shared with TRBD1. J was trimmed by 1 base and V by 0 bases; bases with no gene match: 6. Germline V gives CDR1 SGHRS, CDR2 YFSETQ. CDR3 length: 16 residues. The chain's CDR3 is CASSLGMDRRNTEAFF. Here the CDR3 DNA reads TGCGCCAGCAGCTTGGGGATGGACAGGAGGAACACTGAAGCTTTCTTT. Combining the CDR3 with reference TRBV5-1 and TRBJ1-1 gives the whole variable domain KAGVTQTPRYLIKTRGQQVTLSCSPISGHRSVSWYQQTPGQGLQFLFEYFSETQRNKGNFPGRFSGRQFSNSRSEMNVSTLELGDSALYLCASSLGMDRRNTEAFFGQGTRLTVV.

CDR3 protein: CASSLVDEQFF. The CDR3 bases are TGTGCCAGCAGCTTGGTGGATGAGCAGTTCTTC. This chain uses TRBV5-4 with TRBJ2-1; D gene uncertain. The V end lost 0 bases, the J end lost 8 bases, and 3 bases lay between the germline ends. Per the germline V gene, CDR1 is SGHNT and CDR2 is YYREEE (reference sequence). The length of the CDR3 is 11 residues.

The chain is built from TRBV7-9 and TRBJ2-5; the D gene is possibly TRBD1 (6 bases). The CDR3 runs 15 residues. Germline assignment: CDR1 SEHNR and CDR2 FQNEAQ (reference sequence). V lost 5 bases to trimming and J lost 5 bases, with 18 bases between them. DNA for the CDR3: TGTGCCAGCAGCAACCAGGGGTTTATGGGGGAGACCCAGTACTTC. It specifies CASSNQGFMGETQYF.

The chain employs TRBV18 and TRBJ2-2, with D possibly being TRBD1 or TRBD2 (5 bases each). This CDR3 region has 17 residues. Trimming removed 5 bases at V and 4 bases at J, with 20 bases between. CDR1 and CDR2 from the germline V gene are KGHSH and LQKENI. The CDR3 sequence is CASSRMGDPAATGELFF. In nucleotides, the CDR3 is TGTGCCAGCTCAAGGATGGGGGACCCGGCGGCCACCGGGGAGCTGTTTTTT.

To note about this clone: Other nucleotide sequences from this sample produce the same CDR3. The chain recombines TRBV2 with TRBJ1-2; no clear D gene. V was cut by 3 bases and J by 5 bases, with 1 base left in between. The CDR3 contains 10 residues. Per the germline V gene, CDR1 is SNHLY and CDR2 is FYNNEI. CDR3 DNA sequence: TGTGCCAGCAGTGATTATGGCTACACCTTC. It is translated as CASSDYGYTF. Full variable domain (missing parts from reference TRBV2 and TRBJ1-2): EPEVTQTPSHQVTQMGQEVILRCVPISNHLYFYWYRQILGQKVEFLVSFYNNEISEKSEIFDDQFSVERPDGSNFTLKIRSTKLEDSAMYFCASSDYGYTFGSGTRLTVV.

The CDR3 protein is CAWTSAAGVMNTEAFF. CDR3 DNA sequence: TGTGCCTGGACCTCTGCGGCAGGGGTCATGAACACTGAAGCTTTCTTT. The chain joins TRBV30 to TRBJ1-1; D may be TRBD1 (6 bases). There are 16 residues in the CDR3. Trimming took off 4 bases at V and 0 bases at J, with 18 bases between the two ends. CDR1 and CDR2 from the germline V gene are GTSNPN and SVGIG (reference sequence).

The chain links TRBV5-4 to TRBJ2-3, with a possible D match to TRBD2 (5 bases). Trimming removed 4 bases at V and 4 bases at J, with 13 bases between. This CDR3 has 14 amino acids. CDR1 SGHNT and CDR2 YYREEE come from the germline V gene (reference sequence). The CDR3: CASSPLVEADTQYF. Here the CDR3 DNA reads TGTGCCAGCAGCCCCCTCGTGGAGGCAGATACGCAGTATTTT.

The CDR3 is CASSEVRGLSYEQYF. The DNA of the CDR3 is TGTGCCAGCAGTGAAGTGAGGGGGCTCTCCTACGAGCAGTACTTC. The chain uses TRBV2 and TRBJ2-7, with TRBD1 matching over 7 bases. This CDR3 is 15 amino acids long. Germline V gives CDR1 SNHLY, CDR2 FYNNEI. Trimming at V came to 1 base and at J to 0 bases, leaving 3 bases not matched to a gene.

The chain recombines TRBV18 with TRBJ1-5; D is unresolved. This CDR3 region has 14 residues. The germline V and J ends were trimmed by 5 bases and 4 bases, with 12 bases remaining between them. Per germline, CDR1 KGHSH and CDR2 LQKENI. CDR3 protein: CASSSQRGNQPQHF. The CDR3 DNA reads TGTGCCAGCTCATCCCAGCGCGGAAATCAGCCCCAGCATTTT.

Note on this clone: The same CDR3 also results from other DNA sequences found in this sample. The chain joins TRBV6-1 to TRBJ2-6; D uncertain. The V gene lost 1 base and the J gene lost 0 bases, with 4 bases spanning the gap. The germline V gene encodes CDR1 MNHNS and CDR2 SASEGT. This CDR3 comprises 15 residues. CDR3 nucleotides: TGTGCCAGCAGTGAAGGTGGCTCTGGGGCCAACGTCCTGACTTTC. This codes for CASSEGGSGANVLTF.

This clone came up once. The J gene is TRBJ1-3, the V gene TRBV18; the D gene is possibly TRBD1 (6 bases). CDR3 size: 13 residues. Germline V lookup: CDR1 KGHSH, CDR2 LQKENI. V dropped 6 bases and J dropped 4 bases, with 10 bases sitting between them. The CDR3 protein is CASSADSGNTIYF. In DNA form, the CDR3 reads TGTGCCAGCTCCGCGGACAGCGGAAACACCATATATTTT.

This clone came up a few times. This rearrangement joins TRBV5-1 to TRBJ1-4; D perhaps matches TRBD1 (5 bases). In germline, CDR1 is SGHRS, CDR2 YFSETQ. Trimming took off 3 bases at V and 8 bases at J, with 20 bases between the two ends. CDR3 length: 16 residues. The CDR3 DNA follows: TGCGCCAGCAGCTCCCTGAAAGGGGATGGGGAAGAAAAACTGTTTTTT. This gives the protein CASSSLKGDGEEKLFF. The full variable domain, in which reference TRBV5-1 and TRBJ1-4 provide the parts outside the CDR3, is KAGVTQTPRYLIKTRGQQVTLSCSPISGHRSVSWYQQTPGQGLQFLFEYFSETQRNKGNFPGRFSGRQFSNSRSEMNVSTLELGDSALYLCASSSLKGDGEEKLFFGSGTQLSVL.

The chain links TRBV6-1 to TRBJ2-1; D is unresolved. There are 11 residues in the CDR3. Looked up from germline, CDR1 is MNHNS and CDR2 is SASEGT. V shed 8 bases and J shed 4 bases, with 6 bases lying between them. CDR3 in DNA: TGTGCCAGCCATAATTACAATGAGCAGTTCTTC. This translates into CASHNYNEQFF.

The V gene is TRBV2, the J gene TRBJ2-1; D is perhaps TRBD2 (6 bases). The CDR3 length is 13 residues. Germline-derived CDR1 and CDR2 are SNHLY and FYNNEI. V lost 4 bases and J lost 4, with 8 bases in between. The CDR3 loop reads CASSGGLYNEQFF. For the CDR3, the DNA is TGTGCCAGCAGTGGGGGACTTTACAATGAGCAGTTCTTC.

The J gene is TRBJ2-7, the V gene TRBV5-1; 9 positions agree with TRBD2. CDR1 and CDR2 from the germline V gene are SGHRS and YFSETQ. The trim removed 7 bases at V and 3 bases at J, leaving 14 bases unmatched. This CDR3 contains 16 residues. The DNA for the CDR3 is TGCGCCAGCCGGAAGGGCCAGCGGGGGGACCTCTACGAGCAGTACTTC. As protein: CASRKGQRGDLYEQYF.

This clone came up once. The gene calls are TRBV6-1 and TRBJ1-5; D is possibly TRBD1 (5 bases). Germline CDR1 is MNHNS and CDR2 is SASEGT. V shed 7 bases and J shed 0 bases, with 13 bases lying between them. The CDR3 totals 15 residues. The CDR3 reads CASKQTEYSNQPQHF. The CDR3 DNA follows: TGTGCCAGCAAACAGACAGAGTATAGCAATCAGCCCCAGCATTTT.

The chain carries TRBV6-6 and TRBJ1-4, with 12 bases aligning to TRBD1. Looked up from germline, CDR1 is MNHNY and CDR2 is SVGAGI (reference sequence). Germline trimming cut 2 bases from V and 8 bases from J; bases unmatched to any gene: 0. The CDR3 consists of 14 residues. The CDR3 here is CASSYGTGGEKLFF. The DNA of the CDR3 is TGTGCCAGCAGTTACGGGACAGGGGGCGAAAAACTGTTTTTT.

The V call is TRBV6-5, the J call TRBJ1-1; D remains ambiguous. The CDR3 has 13 residues. V was cut by 6 bases and J by 0 bases, with 8 bases left in between. CDR1 MNHEY and CDR2 SVGAGI come from the germline V gene. The CDR3 loop reads CASRYSLNTEAFF. The DNA for the CDR3 is TGTGCCAGCAGGTACAGTTTGAACACTGAAGCTTTCTTT.

The gene calls are TRBV5-1 and TRBJ2-7; 9 nucleotides agree with TRBD1. Germline trimming cut 7 bases from V and 5 bases from J; bases unmatched to any gene: 7. Germline V CDR1 and CDR2: SGHRS, YFSETQ. The CDR3 spans 13 residues. The CDR3 DNA follows: TGCGCCAGCGCGGGACAGGGAAGGCACGAGCAGTACTTC. This encodes CASAGQGRHEQYF.

This clone appeared once. V and J are TRBV19 and TRBJ2-1; D may be TRBD1 or TRBD2 (6 bases each). This CDR3 contains 16 residues. Per germline, CDR1 LNHDA and CDR2 SQIVND (reference sequence). The V and J ends lost 9 bases and 5 bases respectively, with 23 bases between them. The CDR3 sequence is CASGLSGAAGDNEQFF. The CDR3 nucleotides read TGTGCCAGCGGACTTTCGGGGGCGGCCGGGGACAATGAGCAGTTCTTC.

V is TRBV10-3 and J is TRBJ2-1; D is ambiguous. The ends were cut back, 2 bases at V and 8 bases at J, with 7 bases in the middle. Germline V gene data show CDR1 as ENHRY and CDR2 as SYGVKD. CDR3 length: 12 amino acids. The CDR3 DNA follows: TGTGCCATCAGTGAGGATATAGATGAGCAGTTCTTC. It translates to CAISEDIDEQFF.

V is TRBV19 and J is TRBJ1-2; a possible D gene is TRBD1 (5 bases). This CDR3 has 14 residues. Germline assignment: CDR1 LNHDA and CDR2 SQIVND (reference sequence). Trimming pared 0 bases from V and 7 bases from J, leaving 12 bases between. The CDR3 DNA reads TGTGCCAGTAGTATAGATTTGACAGTTTCTGGCTACACCTTC. It is translated as CASSIDLTVSGYTF. Filled out from reference TRBV19 and TRBJ1-2, the complete variable domain reads DGGITQSPKYLFRKEGQNVTLSCEQNLNHDAMYWYRQDPGQGLRLIYYSQIVNDFQKGDIAEGYSVSREKKESFPLTVTSAQKNPTAFYLCASSIDLTVSGYTFGSGTRLTVV.

As regards this clone: One junction end does not reproduce the germline sequence, and a read error may be involved. Different DNA sequences within this sample yield the same CDR3. The gene calls are TRBV18 and TRBJ2-5; 7 positions agree with TRBD2. The germline gives CDR1 KGHSH, CDR2 LQKENI. The CDR3 totals 15 residues. CDR3 DNA: TGTGCCAGCTCCCCACCCCCGGGGGGACAAGAGACCCAGTACTTC. It translates to CASSPPPGGQETQYF.

This clone was seen a single time. V and J are TRBV6-1 and TRBJ2-5; 7 bases are shared with TRBD1. The ends lost 5 bases at V and 4 bases at J; junction bases unmatched: 10. The CDR3 spans 15 residues. From germline, CDR1 is MNHNS and CDR2 SASEGT. CDR3 amino acids: CASSPGQVPPETQYF. The CDR3 nucleotides read TGTGCCAGCAGTCCCGGACAGGTCCCCCCAGAGACCCAGTACTTC.

The chain recombines TRBV10-2 with TRBJ2-5, with a possible D match to TRBD2 (6 bases). V lost 5 bases and J lost 6, with 13 bases in between. This CDR3 has 13 amino acids. Germline-derived CDR1 and CDR2 are WSHSY and SAAADI. The CDR3 DNA sequence: TGCGCCAGCAGTAGTCTGGGGGGTAAGACCCAGTACTTC. Its protein is CASSSLGGKTQYF.

This sequence joins TRBV5-1 and TRBJ1-1; tentatively, D is TRBD1 (6 bases). Trimming stripped 4 bases from V and 6 bases from J, with 16 bases between. Germline V lookup: CDR1 SGHRS, CDR2 YFSETQ. The CDR3 consists of 14 residues. CDR3 loop: CASSPQGNKAEAFF. The CDR3 DNA reads as TGCGCCAGCAGCCCCCAGGGGAACAAGGCTGAAGCTTTCTTT.

This sequence joins TRBV5-5 and TRBJ2-6; D is unclear. CDR3 length equals 16 residues. Germline V gives CDR1 SGHKS, CDR2 YYEKEE (reference sequence). Between the trimmed V and J ends, which lost 0 bases and 4 bases, there was a span of 11 bases. CDR3 DNA: TGTGCCAGCAGCTTGGCCGATGTCGGGGGGGCCAACGTCCTGACTTTC. Amino acids: CASSLADVGGANVLTF.